The text below deals with one T cell receptor beta chain. Here immunoSEQ multiplex PCR was the method, and the copy in TCRdb shows in-frame clones only, minus some. The table shows 200,000 to 250,000 clones, with 90% to 95% occurring only once. The sample comes from a study of T cell responses to AZD1222 COVID-19 vaccine. V lost 2 bases to trimming and J lost 2 bases; unmatched junction nucleotides: 6. From germline, CDR1 is MDHEN and CDR2 SYDVKM. CDR3 size: 16 residues. The receptor was derived from an adult who received the MenACWY meningococcal vaccine as a control. The V gene is TRBV28, the J gene TRBJ2-5, with 9 bases matching TRBD2. The sample was peripheral blood, taken 28 days after the second dose of the MenACWY control vaccine. The CDR3 protein is CASSLLAGPVQETQYF. The DNA for the CDR3 is TGTGCCAGCAGTTTACTAGCGGGGCCCGTTCAAGAGACCCAGTACTTC.